This entry lists 3 T cell receptor beta chains sequenced from one sample in a study of T cells in Graves' hyperthyroidism and ophthalmopathy. RNA transcripts gave rise to amplified TCR beta CDR3 regions. Researchers ran a first-round RT-PCR on the TCR CDR3 using the HTBI primer set. TCRdb reprocessed the multiplex PCR reads via MiXCR and lists one record per CDR3 protein. Altogether hundreds of thousands of distinct CDR3 sequences are present, 14% being singletons, with the ten largest covering 11% to 15%. Sequencing was performed on blood. The receptors were sampled from a woman between 40 and 55 years old with Graves' hyperthyroidism.

This clonotype was picked up many times. This rearrangement joins TRBV6-1 to TRBJ2-7, with 8 positions matching TRBD1. Germline V lookup: CDR1 MNHNS, CDR2 SASEGT. The CDR3 has 14 amino acids. The J segment lost 4 bases and the V segment lost 8 bases, leaving 10 bases of the junction unmatched. CDR3 region: CASYYPGGSYEQYF. The CDR3 DNA is TGTGCCAGCTACTACCCAGGGGGCAGTTACGAGCAGTACTTC.

The table lists this clonotype with many counts. This chain links TRBV29-1 with TRBJ2-5; 13 bases line up with TRBD2. Germline CDR1 is SQVTM and CDR2 is ANQGSEA. CDR3 size: 15 residues. With V trimmed by 3 bases and J by 1 base, 2 bases remained unmatched. The CDR3 bases are TGCAGCGTTGAGGGACTAGCGGGGATCCAAGAGACCCAGTACTTC. Translation gives CSVEGLAGIQETQYF.

This clonotype was observed at least ten times. CDR3 nucleotides: TGCGCCAGCAGCTATGCCGAGGGGGGGCCGACTGAAGCTTTCTTT. Its protein product is CASSYAEGGPTEAFF. The rearrangement joins TRBV5-1 to TRBJ1-1; perhaps TRBD1 as D (6 bases). Per germline, CDR1 SGHRS and CDR2 YFSETQ. The CDR3 consists of 15 residues. The V and J ends lost 3 bases and 5 bases respectively, with 17 bases between them.